This T cell receptor beta chain was retrieved from a study of CD8 T cells in ankylosing spondylitis. This clonotype appeared many times. Its antigen remains unknown. The V gene's germline CDR1 is LGHDT and CDR2 YNNKEL (reference sequence). With V trimmed by 1 base and J by 4 bases, 9 bases remained unmatched. This CDR3 is built from 16 residues. TCRdb re-called the 5' RACE reads with MiXCR, one entry per CDR3 protein. The repertoire holds roughly 300,000 distinct CDR3 sequences, less than 10% seen once, with 13% to 15% in the top ten. Findings and caveats of the study: One TCR beta motif, made up of under ten highly homologous variants, appeared characteristic of ankylosing spondylitis blood.

The genes are TRBV3-1 and TRBJ1-2; TRBD1 matches 7 bases. Sequences were obtained from blood, either unsorted or a sorted T cell fraction (not recorded which). The source of this sequence is a male donor with ankylosing spondylitis. The CDR3 coding sequence is TGTGCCAGCAGCCAAGGTAGGATTCGGACAGGCTATGGCTACACCTTC. This gives the protein CASSQGRIRTGYGYTF.